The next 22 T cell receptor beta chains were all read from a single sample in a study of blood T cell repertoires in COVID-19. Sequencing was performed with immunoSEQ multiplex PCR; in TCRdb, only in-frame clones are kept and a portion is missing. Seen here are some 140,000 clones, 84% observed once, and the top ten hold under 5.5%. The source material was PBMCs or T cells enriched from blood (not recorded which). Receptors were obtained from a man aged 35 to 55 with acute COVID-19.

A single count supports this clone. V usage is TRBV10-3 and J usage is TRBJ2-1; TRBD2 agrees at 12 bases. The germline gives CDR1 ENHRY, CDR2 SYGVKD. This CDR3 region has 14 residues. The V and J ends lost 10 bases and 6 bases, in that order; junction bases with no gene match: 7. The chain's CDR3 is CATDPSGRVNEQFF. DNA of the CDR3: TGTGCCACCGACCCTAGCGGGAGGGTCAATGAGCAGTTCTTC.

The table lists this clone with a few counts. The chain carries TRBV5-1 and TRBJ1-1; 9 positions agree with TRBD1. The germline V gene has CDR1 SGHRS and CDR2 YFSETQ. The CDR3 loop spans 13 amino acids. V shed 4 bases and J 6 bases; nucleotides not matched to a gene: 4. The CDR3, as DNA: TGCGCCAGCAGCATTGGGACAGGGTCTGAAGCTTTCTTT. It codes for CASSIGTGSEAFF.

The CDR3 is CASIPIGAAEQFF. The CDR3 DNA follows: TGTGCCAGCATCCCCATAGGGGCGGCTGAGCAGTTCTTC. The chain combines TRBV7-8 with TRBJ2-1, with D possibly being TRBD1 (5 bases). Trimming removed 7 bases at V and 9 bases at J, with 16 bases between. CDR3 length: 13 residues. Germline V lookup: CDR1 SGHVS, CDR2 FQNEAQ.

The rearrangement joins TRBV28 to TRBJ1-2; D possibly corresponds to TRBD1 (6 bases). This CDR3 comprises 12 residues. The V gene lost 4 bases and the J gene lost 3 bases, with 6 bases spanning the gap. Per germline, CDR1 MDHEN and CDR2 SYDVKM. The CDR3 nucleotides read TGTGCCAGCAGTTCAGGGGACTATGGCTACACCTTC. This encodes CASSSGDYGYTF.

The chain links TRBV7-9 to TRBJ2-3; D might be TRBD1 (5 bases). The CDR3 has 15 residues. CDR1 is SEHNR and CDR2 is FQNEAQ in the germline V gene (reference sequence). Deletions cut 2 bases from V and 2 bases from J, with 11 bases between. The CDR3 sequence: CASSLFQGITDTQYF. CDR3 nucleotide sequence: TGTGCCAGCAGCTTATTCCAGGGCATCACAGATACGCAGTATTTT.

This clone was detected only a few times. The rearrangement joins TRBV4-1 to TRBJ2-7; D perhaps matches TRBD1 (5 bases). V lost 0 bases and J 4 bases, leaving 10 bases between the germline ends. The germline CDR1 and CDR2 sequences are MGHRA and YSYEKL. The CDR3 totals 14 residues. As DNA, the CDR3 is TGCGCCAGCAGCCAAGACCCAGGGAATTACGAGCAGTACTTC. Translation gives CASSQDPGNYEQYF.

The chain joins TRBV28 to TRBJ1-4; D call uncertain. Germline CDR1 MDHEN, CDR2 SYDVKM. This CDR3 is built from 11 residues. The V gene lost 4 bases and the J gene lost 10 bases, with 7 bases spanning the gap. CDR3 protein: CASSSRRKLFF. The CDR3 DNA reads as TGTGCCAGCAGTTCCAGGCGAAAACTGTTTTTT.

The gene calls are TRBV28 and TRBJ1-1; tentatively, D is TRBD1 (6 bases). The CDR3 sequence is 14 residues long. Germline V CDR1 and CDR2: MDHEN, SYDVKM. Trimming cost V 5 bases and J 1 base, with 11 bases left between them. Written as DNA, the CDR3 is TGTGCCAGCAGTATAACAGGGTGGAACACTGAAGCTTTCTTT. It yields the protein CASSITGWNTEAFF.

CDR3 DNA sequence: TGTGCCAGCTCACCATCCGACAGGGGGTGGTACGAGCAGTACTTC. Residues: CASSPSDRGWYEQYF. This chain joins TRBV18 and TRBJ2-7, with 9 bases that match TRBD1. Germline CDR1 and CDR2: KGHSH and LQKENI. The CDR3 is 15 residues long. V shed 2 bases and J 4 bases; nucleotides not matched to a gene: 6.

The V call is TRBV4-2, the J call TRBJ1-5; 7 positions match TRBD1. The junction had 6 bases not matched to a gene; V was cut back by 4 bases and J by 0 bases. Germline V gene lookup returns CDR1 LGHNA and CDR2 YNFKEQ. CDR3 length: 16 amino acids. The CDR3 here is CASSPRTGYSNQPQHF. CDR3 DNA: TGTGCCAGCAGCCCCAGGACAGGATATAGCAATCAGCCCCAGCATTTT.

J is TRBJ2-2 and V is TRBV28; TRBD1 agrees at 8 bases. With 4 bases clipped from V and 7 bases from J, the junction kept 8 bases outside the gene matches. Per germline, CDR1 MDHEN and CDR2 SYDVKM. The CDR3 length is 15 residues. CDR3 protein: CASSSQTGAGGELFF. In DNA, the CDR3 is TGTGCCAGCAGTTCGCAGACAGGGGCCGGCGGGGAGCTGTTTTTT.

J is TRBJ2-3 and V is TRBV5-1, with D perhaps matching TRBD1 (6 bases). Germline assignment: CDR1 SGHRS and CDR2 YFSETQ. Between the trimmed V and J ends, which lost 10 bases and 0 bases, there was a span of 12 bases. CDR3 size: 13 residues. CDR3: CALRGSSTDTQYF. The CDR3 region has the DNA TGCGCCCTAAGGGGGTCTAGCACAGATACGCAGTATTTT.

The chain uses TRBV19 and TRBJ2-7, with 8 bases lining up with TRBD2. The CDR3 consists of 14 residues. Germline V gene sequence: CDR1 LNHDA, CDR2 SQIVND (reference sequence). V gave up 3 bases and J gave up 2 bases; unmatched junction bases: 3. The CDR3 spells CASSMGTRAYEQYF. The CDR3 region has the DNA TGTGCCAGTAGTATGGGGACTAGGGCCTACGAGCAGTACTTC.

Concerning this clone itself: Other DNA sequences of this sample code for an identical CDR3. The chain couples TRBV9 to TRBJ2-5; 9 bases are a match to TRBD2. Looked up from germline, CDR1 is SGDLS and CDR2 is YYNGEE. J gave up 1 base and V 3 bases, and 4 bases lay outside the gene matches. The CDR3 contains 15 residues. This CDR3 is CASSASGTLQETQYF. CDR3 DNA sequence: TGTGCCAGCAGCGCTAGCGGGACCCTCCAAGAGACCCAGTACTTC. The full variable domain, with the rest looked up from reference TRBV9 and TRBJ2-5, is DSGVTQTPKHLITATGQRVTLRCSPRSGDLSVYWYQQSLDQGLQFLIQYYNGEERAKGNILERFSAQQFPDLHSELNLSSLELGDSALYFCASSASGTLQETQYFGPGTRLLVL.

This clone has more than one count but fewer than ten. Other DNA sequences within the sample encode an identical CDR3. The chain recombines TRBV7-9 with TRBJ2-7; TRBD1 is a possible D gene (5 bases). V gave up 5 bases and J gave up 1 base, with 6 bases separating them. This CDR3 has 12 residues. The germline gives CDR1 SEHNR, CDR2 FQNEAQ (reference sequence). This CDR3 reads CASSDSSYEQYF. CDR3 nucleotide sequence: TGTGCCAGCAGCGACAGTTCCTACGAGCAGTACTTC.

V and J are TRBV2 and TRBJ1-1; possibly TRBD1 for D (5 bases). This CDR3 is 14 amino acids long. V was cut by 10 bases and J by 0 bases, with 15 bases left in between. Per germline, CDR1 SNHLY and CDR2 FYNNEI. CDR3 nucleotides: TGTGCCACCTCAGGGTACCTTTTGAACACTGAAGCTTTCTTT. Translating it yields CATSGYLLNTEAFF.

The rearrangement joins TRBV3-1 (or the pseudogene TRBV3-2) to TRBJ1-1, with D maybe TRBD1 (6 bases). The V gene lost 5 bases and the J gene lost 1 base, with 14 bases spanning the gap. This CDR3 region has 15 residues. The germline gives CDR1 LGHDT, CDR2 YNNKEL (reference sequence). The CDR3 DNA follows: TGTGCCAGCAGCTCCGTCCCGGACAGGAACACTGAAGCTTTCTTT. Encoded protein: CASSSVPDRNTEAFF.

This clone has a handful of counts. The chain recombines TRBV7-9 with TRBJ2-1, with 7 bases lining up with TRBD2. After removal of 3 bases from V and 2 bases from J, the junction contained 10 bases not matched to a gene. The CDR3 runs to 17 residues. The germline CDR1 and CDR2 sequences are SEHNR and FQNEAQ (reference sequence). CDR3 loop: CASSFFRGRGTYNEQFF. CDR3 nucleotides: TGTGCCAGCAGCTTTTTCCGCGGGAGAGGCACCTACAATGAGCAGTTCTTC.

This CDR3 is CATSRGGDRGADTQYF. The CDR3 DNA reads TGTGCCACCAGCAGAGGCGGGGACAGGGGAGCAGATACGCAGTATTTT. V is TRBV15 and J is TRBJ2-3, with 10 bases fitting TRBD1. V dropped 1 base and J dropped 4; count of bases not matched to a gene: 5. Germline assignment: CDR1 LNHNV and CDR2 YYDKDF (reference sequence). The CDR3 contains 16 residues.

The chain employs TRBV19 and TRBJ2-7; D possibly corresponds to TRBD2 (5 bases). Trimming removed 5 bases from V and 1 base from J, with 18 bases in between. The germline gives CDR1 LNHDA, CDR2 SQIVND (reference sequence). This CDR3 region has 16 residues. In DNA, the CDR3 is TGTGCCAGTAGTGACTATTATTCGAGGGATTCCTACGAGCAGTACTTC. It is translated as CASSDYYSRDSYEQYF.

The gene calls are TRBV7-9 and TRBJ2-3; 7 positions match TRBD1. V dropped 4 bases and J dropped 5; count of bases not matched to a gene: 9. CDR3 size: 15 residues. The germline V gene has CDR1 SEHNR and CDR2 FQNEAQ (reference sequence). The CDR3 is CASSYSRGSGDTQYF. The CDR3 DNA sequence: TGTGCCAGCAGCTATTCCAGGGGGTCGGGAGATACGCAGTATTTT.

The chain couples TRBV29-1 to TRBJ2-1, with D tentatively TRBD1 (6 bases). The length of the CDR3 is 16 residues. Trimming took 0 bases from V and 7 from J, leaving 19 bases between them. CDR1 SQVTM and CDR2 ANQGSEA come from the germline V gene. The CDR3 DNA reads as TGCAGCGTTGAAGATCGGCAGGGGCCTTCTGGAAATGAGCAGTTCTTC. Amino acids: CSVEDRQGPSGNEQFF.